What follows describes a single TCR beta chain. Its antigen specificity is not known. No quality values exist for individual bases; no much larger clone is one base distant. V lost 0 bases and J lost 4 bases; the stretch between them is 12 bases long. From cysteine to phenylalanine, the CDR3 is 15 amino acids long. Only the CDR3 part of the read is kept: 45 bases, read in frame from the first base. CDR1 and CDR2 are drawn from the germline V gene: MGHRA, YSYEKL. These data originate in a study of T cell repertoires in cytomegalovirus infection (dated by TCRdb to the late 2010s). Study-wide context: Alongside well-studied HLA-B-restricted epitopes, the peptide stimulations were aimed at recently identified HLA-C-restricted CMV epitopes, whose presentation resists viral immunomodulation. Because public TCR beta signatures pointed to carriage of CMV infection together with the matching HLA type, the HLA type of each donor mattered for the analysis.

Overall results and qualifications from the work: In both this cohort and an independent roughly 350-donor cohort, the cumulative frequency of public TCR beta family members distinguished carriers of CMV infection plus the relevant HLA type. The ex vivo response was dominated by HLA-C-restricted CMV-specific TCR beta clonotypes, which also provided the single most frequent clonotype in two of eight donors.

The sample's treatment or condition label, decoded: in vitro stimulation with specific CMV peptide epitopes to enrich CMV-specific T cells. The listed sequencing device is Illumina HiSeq 1500. Through fastp at Q25 and MiXCR, TCRdb rebuilt clones from the public reads, retaining in-frame beta chains. All rows with the same CDR3 protein become a single entry with the most common DNA and genes. The sample data list approximately 910,000 distinct CDR3 sequences, and roughly 30% of these were observed just once. The ten largest make up around 15% of the sample. The chain is assembled from TRBV4-1 and TRBJ2-5; no D gene is confidently identified. The sample was cultured CD8+ T cells from PBMCs, taken from culture after CMV antigen stimulation. This receptor was identified in a human donor in good health (CMV status not recorded). Some clones in this sample may be carry-over from other donors' samples. In nucleotide form, the sequence is TGCGCCAGCAGCCAAGATCTCTCGCTCAGAGAGACCCAGTACTTC. Its translation reads: CASSQDLSLRETQYF.